Listed below are T cell receptor beta chains from one sample, sequenced in a study of T cells in Graves' hyperthyroidism and ophthalmopathy. MiXCR, applied by TCRdb to the multiplex PCR reads, yields one record per CDR3 protein. Of roughly 550,000 distinct CDR3 sequences listed, about 16% are singletons. Specimen: blood. The receptors were gathered from a young woman with Graves' ophthalmopathy. Both conserved end residues are part of each CDR3. The D gene is left open where the match is weak. For some rows the clone size is stated as once, few or many, or as a class when expanded; others skip it.

clone_size	d_call	v_call	cdr3_length	j_call	cdr3_aa	cdr3_nt
few	TRBD2	TRBV5-1	16	TRBJ2-5	CASSPNSGRIGKTQYF	TGCGCCAGCAGCCCGAATAGCGGGAGGATAGGAAAGACCCAGTACTTC
many	.	TRBV20-1	15	TRBJ2-3	CSARGTLSSTDTQYF	TGCAGTGCTAGAGGGACCTTGTCTAGCACAGATACGCAGTATTTT
few	TRBD2	TRBV30	12	TRBJ2-1	CAWITAGYEQFF	TGTGCCTGGATCACAGCGGGATATGAGCAGTTCTTC
few	TRBD2	TRBV20-1	15	TRBJ2-3	CSAVTSGPFTDTQYF	TGCAGTGCCGTGACTAGCGGGCCATTCACAGATACGCAGTATTTT
many	.	TRBV6-1	13	TRBJ2-5	CASSPTGMETQYF	TGTGCCAGCAGCCCCACAGGGATGGAGACCCAGTACTTC
many	.	TRBV13	14	TRBJ2-1	CASSPQGAYNEQFF	TGTGCCAGCAGCCCCCAGGGAGCCTACAATGAGCAGTTCTTC
few	.	TRBV6-2/TRBV6-3	14	TRBJ2-1	CASTEDDSYNEQFF	TGTGCCAGCACGGAGGACGACTCCTACAATGAGCAGTTCTTC
.	.	TRBV7-2	14	TRBJ1-5	CASSWGGGGQPQHF	TGTGCCAGCAGCTGGGGGGGGGGGGGTCAGCCCCAGCATTTT
many	.	TRBV27	13	TRBJ2-2	CASSLLNTGELFF	TGTGCCAGCAGTTTATTGAACACCGGGGAGCTGTTTTTT
many	TRBD2	TRBV20-1	16	TRBJ2-7	CSARDLTGGFGYEQYF	TGCAGTGCTAGAGATCTAACGGGAGGCTTCGGGTACGAGCAGTACTTC
many	TRBD2	TRBV5-6	15	TRBJ2-3	CASSLVAGVADTQYF	TGTGCCAGCAGCTTGGTAGCGGGAGTAGCAGATACGCAGTATTTT